This T cell receptor beta chain was sequenced during a study of blood T cells in healthy people across ages. Study-wide results and limits: A strong correlation was found between TCR beta diversity and the percentage of naive T cells.

The length of the CDR3 is 14 residues. Trimming took off 11 bases at V and 0 bases at J, with 15 bases between the two ends. Looked up from germline, CDR1 is SEHNR and CDR2 is FQNEAQ (reference sequence). To note about this clonotype: The target antigen is unknown.

A J-beta primer mix and a sample-barcoded 5' primer were used in a second PCR of about 7 to 12 cycles. TCRdb ran MiXCR on the 5' RACE reads and lists one entry per CDR3 protein. The repertoire consists of 780,000 or so distinct CDR3 sequences, with 53% occurring once and the leading ten covering 41%. Aged about 6 to 100, donors were systemically healthy Caucasians from Russia. The authors drew 8.5 to 10 milliliters of peripheral blood from each donor. There were at least 5.5 micrograms of total RNA extracted from every sample. This TCR came from an elderly man in good health. The specimen was blood. The chain uses TRBV7-9 and TRBJ2-3; D gene uncertain. Here the CDR3 reads CAGDTGYSTDTQYF. CDR3 DNA sequence: TGTGCCGGCGATACCGGATATAGCACAGATACGCAGTATTTT.